The subject of this entry is one TCR beta chain. J lost 9 bases, V lost 6 bases, and 10 bases had no gene match. The CDR3 has 13 residues. Germline loops: CDR1 KGHSH, CDR2 LQKENI. The sample originates from a study of blood T cell repertoires in COVID-19. For the study at large: The study drew acute and convalescent COVID-19 samples from the United States, Italy and Spain.

Measured with immunoSEQ multiplex PCR; TCRdb has only the in-frame clones, and not every one. This sample has roughly 400,000 clones, with over 75% found just once. Sequences were obtained from peripheral blood. The V gene is TRBV18, the J gene TRBJ2-5, with 7 bases that match TRBD1. This TCR derives from a woman aged 60-70 years with COVID-19, enrolled during active disease. CDR3 in amino acids: CASSQGVRDPQYF. The CDR3 DNA reads as TGTGCCAGCTCCCAGGGGGTTAGAGACCCCCAGTACTTC.